The clone carrying this T cell receptor beta chain was seen repeatedly, ten times or more. What it recognizes is unknown. TCRdb passed the reads through MiXCR, listing each CDR3 protein once. The sample has approximately 250,000 distinct CDR3 sequences; roughly 9% are singletons. These data originate in a study of T cell repertoires in cytomegalovirus infection. Study information: An indication of both CMV infection and matching HLA type came from public TCR beta signatures. Study-level findings and limits: Dominating the ex vivo response were HLA-C-restricted CMV-specific TCR beta clonotypes. The cumulative frequency of public TCR beta families identified carriers of CMV plus the relevant HLA.

The sequence came from a human donor in good health (CMV status not recorded). Some clones in this sample may be carry-over from other donors' samples. Sequenced sample: PBMCs.

As DNA, the CDR3 is TGTGCCAGCAGCCCCCAAGGCGGGAGCACAGATACGCAGTATTTT. It specifies CASSPQGGSTDTQYF. The chain carries TRBV11-3 and TRBJ2-3; TRBD2 is a possible D gene (5 bases). The germline gives CDR1 SGHNT, CDR2 YENEEA. This CDR3 comprises 15 residues. Trimming took 5 bases from V and 0 from J, leaving 12 bases between them.